Described below is a single T cell receptor beta chain sequence and its context. This record comes from a study of blood T cells in healthy people across ages. With 5 bases removed from V and 7 bases from J, the gap between germline ends came to 20 bases. The CDR3 spans 15 residues. A second PCR, run for roughly 7 to 11 cycles, used a sample-barcoded 5' primer plus a J-beta primer mix. TCRdb called the 5' RACE reads again in MiXCR, with one record for every CDR3 protein. The sample lists fewer than 1 million distinct CDR3 sequences, approximately 48% occurring once. The chain has TRBV12-3 or TRBV12-4 and TRBJ2-5; tentatively, D is TRBD1 or TRBD2 (5 bases each). Input material: blood. The receptor comes from a man aged 60 to 69 in good health. CDR3 in amino acids: CASSAANGARGTQYF. The CDR3 DNA reads TGTGCCAGCAGTGCAGCTAATGGGGCCCGGGGGACCCAGTACTTC.